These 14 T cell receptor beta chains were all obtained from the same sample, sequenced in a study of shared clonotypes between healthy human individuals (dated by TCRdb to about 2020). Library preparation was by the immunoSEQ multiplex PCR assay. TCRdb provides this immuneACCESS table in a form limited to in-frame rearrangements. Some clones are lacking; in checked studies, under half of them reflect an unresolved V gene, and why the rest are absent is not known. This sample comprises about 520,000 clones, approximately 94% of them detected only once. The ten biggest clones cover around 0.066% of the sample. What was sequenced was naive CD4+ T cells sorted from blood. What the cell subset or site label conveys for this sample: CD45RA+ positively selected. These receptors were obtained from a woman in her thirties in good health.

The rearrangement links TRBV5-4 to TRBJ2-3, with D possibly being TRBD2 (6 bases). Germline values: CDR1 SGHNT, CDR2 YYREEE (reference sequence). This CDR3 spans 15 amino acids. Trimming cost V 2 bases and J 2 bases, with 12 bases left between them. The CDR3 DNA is TGTGCCAGCAGCTTAGGAGGGGTACTCACAGATACGCAGTATTTT. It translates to CASSLGGVLTDTQYF. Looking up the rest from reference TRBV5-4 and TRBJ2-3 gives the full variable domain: ETGVTQSPTHLIKTRGQQVTLRCSSQSGHNTVSWYQQALGQGPQFIFQYYREEENGRGNFPPRFSGLQFPNYSSELNVNALELDDSALYLCASSLGGVLTDTQYFGPGTRLTVL.

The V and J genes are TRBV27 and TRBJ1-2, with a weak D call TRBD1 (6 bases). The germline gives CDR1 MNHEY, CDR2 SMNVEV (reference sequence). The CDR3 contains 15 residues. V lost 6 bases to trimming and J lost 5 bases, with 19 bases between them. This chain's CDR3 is CASSLAGALGYGYTF. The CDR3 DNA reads TGTGCCAGCAGCTTAGCGGGGGCGCTTGGATATGGCTACACCTTC.

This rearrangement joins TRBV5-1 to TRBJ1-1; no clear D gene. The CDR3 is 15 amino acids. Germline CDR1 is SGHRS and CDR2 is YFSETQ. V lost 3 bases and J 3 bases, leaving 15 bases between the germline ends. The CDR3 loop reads CASSSRPLSDTEAFF. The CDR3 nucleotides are TGCGCCAGCAGCTCAAGGCCTTTATCGGACACTGAAGCTTTCTTT. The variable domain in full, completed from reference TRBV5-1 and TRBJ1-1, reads KAGVTQTPRYLIKTRGQQVTLSCSPISGHRSVSWYQQTPGQGLQFLFEYFSETQRNKGNFPGRFSGRQFSNSRSEMNVSTLELGDSALYLCASSSRPLSDTEAFFGQGTRLTVV.

CDR3 bases: TGTGCCACCAGCAGAGTTCCCGGGCTAGCGGGCTACGAGCAGTACTTC. Residues: CATSRVPGLAGYEQYF. The V gene is TRBV15, the J gene TRBJ2-5; TRBD2 matches 8 bases. The DNA end favors TRBJ2-7, so the J call may be wrong. This CDR3 spans 16 amino acids. Germline loops: CDR1 LNHNV, CDR2 YYDKDF (reference sequence).

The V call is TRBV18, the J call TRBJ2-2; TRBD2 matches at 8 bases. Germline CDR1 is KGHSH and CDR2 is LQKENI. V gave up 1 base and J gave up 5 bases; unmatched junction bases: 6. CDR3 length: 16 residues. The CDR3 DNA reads TGTGCCAGCTCACCACGGCAGCGGGAGAATACCGGGGAGCTGTTTTTT. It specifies CASSPRQRENTGELFF. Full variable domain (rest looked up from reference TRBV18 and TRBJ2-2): NAGVMQNPRHLVRRRGQEARLRCSPMKGHSHVYWYRQLPEEGLKFMVYLQKENIIDESGMPKERFSAEFPKEGPSILRIQQVVRGDSAAYFCASSPRQRENTGELFFGEGSRLTVL.

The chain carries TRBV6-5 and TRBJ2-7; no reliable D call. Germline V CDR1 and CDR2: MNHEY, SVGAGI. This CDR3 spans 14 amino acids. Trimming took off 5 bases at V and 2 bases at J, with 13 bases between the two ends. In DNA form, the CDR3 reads TGTGCCAGCAGTCGTACCAAGCCCCCCTACGAGCAGTACTTC. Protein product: CASSRTKPPYEQYF.

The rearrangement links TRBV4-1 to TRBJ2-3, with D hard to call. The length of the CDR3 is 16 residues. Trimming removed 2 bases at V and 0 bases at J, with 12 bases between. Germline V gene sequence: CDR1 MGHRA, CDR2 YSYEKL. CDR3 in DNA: TGCGCCAGCAGCCAACATACCTCCCCTAGCACAGATACGCAGTATTTT. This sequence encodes CASSQHTSPSTDTQYF.

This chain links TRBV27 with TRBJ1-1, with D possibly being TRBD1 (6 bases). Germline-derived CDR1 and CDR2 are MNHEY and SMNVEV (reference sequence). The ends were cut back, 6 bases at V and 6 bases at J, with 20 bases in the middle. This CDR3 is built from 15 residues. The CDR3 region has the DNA TGTGCCAGCAGCCGCCCGACAGGTCGATTCGCTGAAGCTTTCTTT. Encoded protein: CASSRPTGRFAEAFF.

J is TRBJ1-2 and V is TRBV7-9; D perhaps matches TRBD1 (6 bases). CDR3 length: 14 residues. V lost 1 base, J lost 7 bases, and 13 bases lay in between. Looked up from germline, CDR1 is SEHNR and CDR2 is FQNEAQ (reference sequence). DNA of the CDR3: TGTGCCAGCAGCTTAGATGGGGGCGCGGGTGGCTACACCTTC. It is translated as CASSLDGGAGGYTF.

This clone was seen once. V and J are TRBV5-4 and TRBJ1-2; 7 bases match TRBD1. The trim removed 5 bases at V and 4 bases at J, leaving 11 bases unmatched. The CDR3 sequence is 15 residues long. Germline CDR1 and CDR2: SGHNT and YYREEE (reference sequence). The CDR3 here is CASSFGQAALYGYTF. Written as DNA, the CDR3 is TGTGCCAGCAGTTTTGGACAGGCCGCTCTCTATGGCTACACCTTC.

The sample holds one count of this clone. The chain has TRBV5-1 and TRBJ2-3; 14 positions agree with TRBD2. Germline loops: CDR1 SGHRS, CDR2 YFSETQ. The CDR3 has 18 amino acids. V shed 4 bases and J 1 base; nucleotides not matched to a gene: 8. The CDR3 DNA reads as TGCGCCAGCAGCCTCGAACCGGGACTAGCGGGAGGCACAGATACGCAGTATTTT. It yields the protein CASSLEPGLAGGTDTQYF.

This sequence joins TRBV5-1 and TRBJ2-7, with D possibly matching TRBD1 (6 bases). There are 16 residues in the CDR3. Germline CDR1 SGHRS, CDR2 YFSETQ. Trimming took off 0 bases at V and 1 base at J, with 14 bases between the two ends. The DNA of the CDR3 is TGCGCCAGCAGCTTGGCAGGGGATCTCTCTTCCTACGAGCAGTACTTC. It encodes CASSLAGDLSSYEQYF.

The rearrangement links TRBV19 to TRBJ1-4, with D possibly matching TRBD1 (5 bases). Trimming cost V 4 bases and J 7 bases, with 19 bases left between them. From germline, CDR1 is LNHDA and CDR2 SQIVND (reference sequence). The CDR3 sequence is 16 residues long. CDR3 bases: TGTGCCAGTAGTACCGGGGACCCCCTCGTTGGTGAAAAACTGTTTTTT. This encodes CASSTGDPLVGEKLFF.

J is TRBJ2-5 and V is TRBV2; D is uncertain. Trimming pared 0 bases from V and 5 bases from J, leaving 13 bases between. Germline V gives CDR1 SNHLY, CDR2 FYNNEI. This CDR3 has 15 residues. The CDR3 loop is CASSEAPKGMETQYF. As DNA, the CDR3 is TGTGCCAGCAGTGAAGCGCCTAAAGGCATGGAGACCCAGTACTTC. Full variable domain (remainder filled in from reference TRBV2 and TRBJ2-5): EPEVTQTPSHQVTQMGQEVILRCVPISNHLYFYWYRQILGQKVEFLVSFYNNEISEKSEIFDDQFSVERPDGSNFTLKIRSTKLEDSAMYFCASSEAPKGMETQYFGPGTRLLVL.